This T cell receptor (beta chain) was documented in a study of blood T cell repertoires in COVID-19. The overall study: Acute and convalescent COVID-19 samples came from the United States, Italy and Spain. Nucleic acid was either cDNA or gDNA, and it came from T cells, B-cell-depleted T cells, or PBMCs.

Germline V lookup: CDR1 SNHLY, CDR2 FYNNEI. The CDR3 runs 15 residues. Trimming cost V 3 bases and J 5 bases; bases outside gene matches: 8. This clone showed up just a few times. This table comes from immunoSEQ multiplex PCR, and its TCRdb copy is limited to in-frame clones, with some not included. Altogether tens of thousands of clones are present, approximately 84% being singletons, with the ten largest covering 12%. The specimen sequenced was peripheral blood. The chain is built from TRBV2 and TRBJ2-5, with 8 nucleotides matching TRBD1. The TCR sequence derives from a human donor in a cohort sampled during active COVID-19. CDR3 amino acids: CASSEAAGGKETQYF. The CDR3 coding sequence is TGTGCCAGCAGTGAGGCGGCAGGGGGCAAGGAGACCCAGTACTTC.